The subject of this entry is one T cell receptor beta chain. The antigen remains undetermined. CDR3 length equals 14 residues. The sample comes from a study of cytomegalovirus exposure and HLA in healthy donors. Findings and caveats of the study: Most TCR sequences were rare, but some public TCRs occurred in many donors. Later on, a genetic analysis was performed. It linked a missense variant in DCLRE1C with V- and J-gene trimming of TCR beta.

13 Jbeta primers and 60 Vbeta primers were used for the PCR. Clones were sequenced by immunoSEQ multiplex PCR, and TCRdb holds only the in-frame ones, with some missing. The sample has 100,000 or so clones; around 73% are singletons. Healthy bone marrow donors formed the donor group. What was sequenced was PBMCs. The sequence was obtained from a man aged 25-45 years in good health and CMV-seronegative. V gene TRBV21-1 combines with J gene TRBJ2-2; TRBD2, the table's D call, was not compared with the DNA. TRBV21-1 is assigned pseudogene status. The CDR3 coding sequence is TGTGCCAGCAGCAAAGGACTAGCTTCCGGGGAGCTGTTTTTT. Translation: CASSKGLASGELFF.